The T cell receptor (beta chain) described here comes from a study of cytomegalovirus exposure and HLA in healthy donors. Findings and limits, study-wide: In a later analysis, several top co-occurrence clusters appeared linked to parvovirus B19, influenza, CMV and Epstein-Barr virus. In a later analysis, a missense DCLRE1C variant was linked to TCR beta V- and J-gene trimming.

CDR1 SGHRS and CDR2 YFSETQ come from the germline V gene. This CDR3 is built from 14 residues. V lost 3 bases to trimming and J lost 2 bases, with 10 bases between them. The PCR employed 60 Vbeta primers together with 13 Jbeta primers. In the authors' methods: Later reanalysis found 60 million to 90 million unique TCR beta chains, 10 million to 12 million of them shared. The protocol was immunoSEQ multiplex PCR, while the TCRdb copy is restricted to in-frame clones and leaves out a portion. V and J calls plus clone size are reproduced from that table; the DNA served to infer D and trimming. The sample has under 200,000 clones; 70% to 80% are singletons. As regards this clone: Its antigen is unknown.

Sequenced: PBMCs. The chain has TRBV5-1 and TRBJ2-3; tentative D call: TRBD1 (6 bases). The TCR originated in a man in his thirties or forties in good health and CMV-seropositive. CDR3 sequence (DNA): TGCGCCAGCAGCTCTACAGGGCCCACAGATACGCAGTATTTT. Translating gives CASSSTGPTDTQYF.